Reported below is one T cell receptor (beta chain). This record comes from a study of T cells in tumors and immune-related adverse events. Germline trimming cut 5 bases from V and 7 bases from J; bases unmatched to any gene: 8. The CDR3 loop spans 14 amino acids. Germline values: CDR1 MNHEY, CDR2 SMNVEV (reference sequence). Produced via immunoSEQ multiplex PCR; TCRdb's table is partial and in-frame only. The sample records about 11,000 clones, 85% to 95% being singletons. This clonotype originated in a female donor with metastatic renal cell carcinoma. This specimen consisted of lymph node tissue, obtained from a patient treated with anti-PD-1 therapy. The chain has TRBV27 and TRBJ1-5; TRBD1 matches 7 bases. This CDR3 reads CASSPRQGEQPQHF. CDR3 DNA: TGTGCCAGCAGTCCCCGACAGGGAGAACAGCCCCAGCATTTT.